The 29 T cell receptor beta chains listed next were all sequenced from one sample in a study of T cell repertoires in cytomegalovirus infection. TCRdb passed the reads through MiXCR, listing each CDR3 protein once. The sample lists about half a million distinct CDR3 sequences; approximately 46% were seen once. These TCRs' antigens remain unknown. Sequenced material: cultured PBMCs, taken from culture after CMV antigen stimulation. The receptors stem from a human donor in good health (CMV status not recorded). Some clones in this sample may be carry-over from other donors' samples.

The DNA for the CDR3 is TGTGCCAGCAGCCGGGGGCAAGGGGAAGTCGGTTCACCCCTCCACTTT. Protein: CASSRGQGEVGSPLHF. The chain uses TRBV7-9 and TRBJ1-6; TRBD1 is a possible D gene (6 bases). The germline V and J ends were trimmed by 5 bases and 9 bases, with 20 bases remaining between them. The germline CDR1 and CDR2 sequences are SEHNR and FQNEAQ (reference sequence). The CDR3 is 16 residues long.

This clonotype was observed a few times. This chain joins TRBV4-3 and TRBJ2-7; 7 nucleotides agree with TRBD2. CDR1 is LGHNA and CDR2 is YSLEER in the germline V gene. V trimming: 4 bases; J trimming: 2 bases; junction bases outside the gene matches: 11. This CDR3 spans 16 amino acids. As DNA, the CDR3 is TGCGCCAGCAGCCCCGGGGCTAGCGGAGGACCCTACGAGCAGTACTTC. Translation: CASSPGASGGPYEQYF.

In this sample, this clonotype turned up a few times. The DNA of the CDR3 is TGTGCCAGCAGCTTAGCGGGCGGCTCAATCTCCTACGAGCAGTACTTC. This sequence encodes CASSLAGGSISYEQYF. This chain connects TRBV7-2 to TRBJ2-7, with D uncertain. This CDR3 contains 16 residues. V was shortened by 0 bases and J by 0 bases, with 12 bases between the two germline ends. CDR1 SGHTA and CDR2 FQGNSA come from the germline V gene.

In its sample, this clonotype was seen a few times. CDR3 protein: CASSQAPAGLSSYEQYF. The CDR3 coding sequence is TGCGCCAGCAGCCAAGCCCCCGCGGGGCTCTCCTCCTACGAGCAGTACTTC. The genes are TRBV4-1 and TRBJ2-7, with D possibly TRBD2 on 6 matching bases. The CDR3 has 17 residues. V lost 1 base to trimming and J lost 0 bases, with 16 bases between them. From germline, CDR1 is MGHRA and CDR2 YSYEKL.

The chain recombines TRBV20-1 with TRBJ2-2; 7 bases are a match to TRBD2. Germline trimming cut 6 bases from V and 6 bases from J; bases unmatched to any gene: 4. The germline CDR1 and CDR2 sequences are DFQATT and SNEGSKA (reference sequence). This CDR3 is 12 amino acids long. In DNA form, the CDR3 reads TGCAGTGCCGGTCGGGGGGCCGGGGAGCTGTTTTTT. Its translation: CSAGRGAGELFF.

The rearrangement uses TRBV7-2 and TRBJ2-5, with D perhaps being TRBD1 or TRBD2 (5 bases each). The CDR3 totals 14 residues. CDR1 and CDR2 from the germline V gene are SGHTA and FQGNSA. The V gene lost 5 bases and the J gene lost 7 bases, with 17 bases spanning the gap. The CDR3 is CASSIPGRRGTQYF. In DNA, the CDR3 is TGTGCCAGCAGCATCCCGGGGCGCCGGGGGACCCAGTACTTC.

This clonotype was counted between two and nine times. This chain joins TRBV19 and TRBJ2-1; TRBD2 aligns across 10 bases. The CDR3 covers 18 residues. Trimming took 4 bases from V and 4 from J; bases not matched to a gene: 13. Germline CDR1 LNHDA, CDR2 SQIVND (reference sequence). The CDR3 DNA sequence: TGTGCCAGTAGTACCCTAAGAACCGGGACTAGCGTTTACAATGAGCAGTTCTTC. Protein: CASSTLRTGTSVYNEQFF.

CDR3 DNA: TGTGCCAGCGAATCGGGAATCTTGAACACTGAAGCTTTCTTT. This encodes CASESGILNTEAFF. The chain links TRBV7-9 to TRBJ1-1; D gene ambiguous. The CDR3 totals 14 residues. Germline loops: CDR1 SEHNR, CDR2 FQNEAQ (reference sequence). The germline V and J ends were trimmed by 8 bases and 0 bases, with 13 bases remaining between them.

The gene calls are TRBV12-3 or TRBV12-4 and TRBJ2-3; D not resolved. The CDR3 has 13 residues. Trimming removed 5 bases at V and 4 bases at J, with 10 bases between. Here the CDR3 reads CASSADGPDTQYF. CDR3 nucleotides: TGTGCCAGCAGTGCCGACGGGCCAGATACGCAGTATTTT.

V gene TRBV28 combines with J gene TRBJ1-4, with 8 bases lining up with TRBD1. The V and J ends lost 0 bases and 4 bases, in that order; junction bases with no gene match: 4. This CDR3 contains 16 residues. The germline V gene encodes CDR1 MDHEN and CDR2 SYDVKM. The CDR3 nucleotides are TGTGCCAGCAGTTTATGGGCTGGGACAGGTAATGAAAAACTGTTTTTT. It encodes CASSLWAGTGNEKLFF.

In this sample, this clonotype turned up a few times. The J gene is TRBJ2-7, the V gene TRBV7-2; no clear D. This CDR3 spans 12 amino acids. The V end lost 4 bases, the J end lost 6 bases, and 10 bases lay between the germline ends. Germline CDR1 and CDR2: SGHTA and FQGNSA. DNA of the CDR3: TGTGCCAGCAGCTCGGCGCCGAGCGAGCAGTACTTC. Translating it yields CASSSAPSEQYF.

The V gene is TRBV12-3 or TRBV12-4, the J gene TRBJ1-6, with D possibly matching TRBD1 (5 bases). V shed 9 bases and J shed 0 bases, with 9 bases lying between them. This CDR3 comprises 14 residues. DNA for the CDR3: TGTGCCAGTACGGGGGGCTCCTATAATTCACCCCTCCACTTT. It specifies CASTGGSYNSPLHF.

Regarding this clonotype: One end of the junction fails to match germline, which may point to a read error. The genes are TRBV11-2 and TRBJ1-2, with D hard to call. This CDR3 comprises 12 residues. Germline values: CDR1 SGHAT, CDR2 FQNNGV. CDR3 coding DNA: TGTGCCAGCAGCCCTGGAGGCCGTAATCCTATCTTC. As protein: CASSPGGRNPIF.

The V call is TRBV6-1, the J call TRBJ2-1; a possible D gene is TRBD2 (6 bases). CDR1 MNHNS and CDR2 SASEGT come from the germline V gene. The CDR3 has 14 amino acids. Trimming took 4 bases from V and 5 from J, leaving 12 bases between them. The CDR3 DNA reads TGTGCCAGCAGTGGATGGGACTCTCACAATGAGCAGTTCTTC. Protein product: CASSGWDSHNEQFF.

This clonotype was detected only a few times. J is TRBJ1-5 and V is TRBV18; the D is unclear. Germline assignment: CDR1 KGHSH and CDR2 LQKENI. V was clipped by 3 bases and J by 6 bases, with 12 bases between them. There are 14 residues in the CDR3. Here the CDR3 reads CASSPTEDGQPQHF. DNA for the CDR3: TGTGCCAGCTCACCGACCGAGGACGGTCAGCCCCAGCATTTT.

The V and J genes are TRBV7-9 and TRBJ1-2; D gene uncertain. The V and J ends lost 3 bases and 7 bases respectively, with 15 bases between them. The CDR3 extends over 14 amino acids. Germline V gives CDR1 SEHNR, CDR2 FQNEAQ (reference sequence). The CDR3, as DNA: TGTGCCAGCAGCTTCGAAGGCCGATTTAGTGGCTACACCTTC. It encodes CASSFEGRFSGYTF.

CDR3 amino acids: CSVDRSGRAGWGEQFF. DNA for the CDR3: TGCAGCGTTGATCGTAGCGGGAGGGCCGGGTGGGGTGAGCAGTTCTTC. The chain recombines TRBV29-1 with TRBJ2-1, with 11 bases aligning to TRBD2. J was trimmed by 9 bases and V by 3 bases; bases with no gene match: 13. The length of the CDR3 is 16 residues. The germline V gene encodes CDR1 SQVTM and CDR2 ANQGSEA.

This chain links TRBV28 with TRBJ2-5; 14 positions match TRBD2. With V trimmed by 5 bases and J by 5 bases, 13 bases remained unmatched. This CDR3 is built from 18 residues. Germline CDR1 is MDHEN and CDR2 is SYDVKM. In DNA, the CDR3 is TGTGCCAGCAGTCTGCCCGATTGGACTAGCGGGGGGCAGGAGACCCAGTACTTC. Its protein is CASSLPDWTSGGQETQYF.

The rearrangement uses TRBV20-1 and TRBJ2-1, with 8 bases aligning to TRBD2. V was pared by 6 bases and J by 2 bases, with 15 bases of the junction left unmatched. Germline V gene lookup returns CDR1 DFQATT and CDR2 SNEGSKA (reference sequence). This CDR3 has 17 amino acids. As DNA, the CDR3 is TGCAGTGCAGAAGCCCCTCCGGATAGCGGGGCCTACAATGAGCAGTTCTTC. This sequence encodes CSAEAPPDSGAYNEQFF.

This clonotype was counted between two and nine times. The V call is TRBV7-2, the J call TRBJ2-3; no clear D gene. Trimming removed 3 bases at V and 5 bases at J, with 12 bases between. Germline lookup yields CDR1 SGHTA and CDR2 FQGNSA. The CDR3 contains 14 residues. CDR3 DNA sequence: TGTGCCAGCAGCTTTTTTGGGCTCAGAGATACGCAGTATTTT. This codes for CASSFFGLRDTQYF.

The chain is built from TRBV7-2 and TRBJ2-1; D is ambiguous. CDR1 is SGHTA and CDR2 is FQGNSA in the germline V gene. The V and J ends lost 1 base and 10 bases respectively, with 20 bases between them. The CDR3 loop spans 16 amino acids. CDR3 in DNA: TGTGCCAGCAGCTTAGTCATGGGGATACAAAATGAGGAGCAGTTCTTC. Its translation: CASSLVMGIQNEEQFF.

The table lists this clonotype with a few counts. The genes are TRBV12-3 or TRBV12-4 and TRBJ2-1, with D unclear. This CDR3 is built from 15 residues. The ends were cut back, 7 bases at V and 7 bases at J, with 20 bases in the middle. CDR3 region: CASTLWSPGGNEQFF. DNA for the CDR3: TGTGCCAGCACCTTGTGGAGTCCGGGCGGTAATGAGCAGTTCTTC.

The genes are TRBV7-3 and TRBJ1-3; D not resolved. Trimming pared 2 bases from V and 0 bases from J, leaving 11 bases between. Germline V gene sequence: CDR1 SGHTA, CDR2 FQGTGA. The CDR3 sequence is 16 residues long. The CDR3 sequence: CASSLEHRISGNTIYF. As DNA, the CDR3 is TGTGCCAGCAGCTTAGAGCACAGAATCTCTGGAAACACCATATATTTT. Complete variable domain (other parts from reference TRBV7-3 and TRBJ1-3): GAGVSQTPSNKVTEKGKYVELRCDPISGHTALYWYRQSLGQGPEFLIYFQGTGAADDSGLPNDRFFAVRPEGSVSTLKIQRTERGDSAVYLCASSLEHRISGNTIYFGEGSWLTVV.

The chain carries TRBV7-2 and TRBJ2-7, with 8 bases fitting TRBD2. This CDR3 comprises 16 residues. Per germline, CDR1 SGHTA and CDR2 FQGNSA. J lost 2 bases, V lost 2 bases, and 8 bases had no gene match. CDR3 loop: CASSLSVREGAYEQYF. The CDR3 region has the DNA TGTGCCAGCAGCTTAAGTGTACGGGAGGGTGCCTACGAGCAGTACTTC.

CDR3 in DNA: TGTGCCAGCAGCTTGTCTGGGGAGCACCAAGAGACCCAGTACTTC. This sequence encodes CASSLSGEHQETQYF. V is TRBV5-4 and J is TRBJ2-5; D is possibly TRBD2 (5 bases). The V end lost 1 base, the J end lost 0 bases, and 10 bases lay between the germline ends. CDR1 SGHNT and CDR2 YYREEE come from the germline V gene (reference sequence). This CDR3 comprises 15 residues.

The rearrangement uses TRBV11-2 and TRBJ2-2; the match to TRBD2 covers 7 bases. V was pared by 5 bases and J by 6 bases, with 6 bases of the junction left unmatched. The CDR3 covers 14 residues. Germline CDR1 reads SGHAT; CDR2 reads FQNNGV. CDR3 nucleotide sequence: TGTGCCAGCAGCAGGCGGGAGTATGCCGGGGAGCTGTTTTTT. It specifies CASSRREYAGELFF.

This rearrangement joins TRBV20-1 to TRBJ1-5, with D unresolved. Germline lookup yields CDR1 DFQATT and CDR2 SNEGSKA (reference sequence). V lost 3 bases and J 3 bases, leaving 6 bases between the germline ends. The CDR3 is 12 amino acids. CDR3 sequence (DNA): TGCAGTGCTAGCGATAACAATCAGCCCCAGCATTTT. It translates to CSASDNNQPQHF.

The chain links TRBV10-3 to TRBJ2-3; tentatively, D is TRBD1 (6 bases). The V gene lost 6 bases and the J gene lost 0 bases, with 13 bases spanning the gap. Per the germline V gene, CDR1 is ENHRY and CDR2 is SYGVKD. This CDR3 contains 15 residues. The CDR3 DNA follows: TGTGCCATCAGCCTCGCAGGGGCCAGCACAGATACGCAGTATTTT. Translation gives CAISLAGASTDTQYF.

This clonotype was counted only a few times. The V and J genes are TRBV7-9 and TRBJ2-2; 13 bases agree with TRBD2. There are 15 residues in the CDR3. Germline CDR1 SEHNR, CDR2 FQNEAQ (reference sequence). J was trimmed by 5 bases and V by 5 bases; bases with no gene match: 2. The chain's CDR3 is CASSKTSGRTGELFF. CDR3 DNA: TGTGCCAGCAGCAAGACTAGCGGGAGGACCGGGGAGCTGTTTTTT.